Presented here are 10 T cell receptor beta chains from one specimen sequenced in a study of Ad26.COV2.S vaccination and SARS-CoV-2 variants. Assay used: immunoSEQ multiplex PCR; TCRdb lists only in-frame clones, some missing. The repertoire holds some 320,000 clones, 85% seen once, with approximately 2% in the top ten. Treatment in this sample: approximately 18 received Ad26.COV2.S at low or high dose, single or two shots; about 5 received placebo; per-sample allocation not given. Specimens were obtained on day 63 following the first vaccine or placebo injection. The material sequenced was peripheral blood, taken in a trial of Ad26.COV2.S vaccine versus placebo. The receptors derive from a person between 18 and 59 years old who received the Ad26.COV2.S COVID-19 vaccine or a placebo.

This chain uses TRBV7-9 with TRBJ2-5; perhaps TRBD1 as D (6 bases). Germline V lookup: CDR1 SEHNR, CDR2 FQNEAQ (reference sequence). Trimming removed 3 bases at V and 5 bases at J, with 16 bases between. This CDR3 has 15 residues. The CDR3 region is CASSFGRQDRETQYF. CDR3 sequence (DNA): TGTGCCAGCAGCTTCGGGCGACAGGACCGGGAGACCCAGTACTTC.

The chain carries TRBV6-6 and TRBJ1-1; maybe TRBD1 (6 bases). The length of the CDR3 is 15 residues. The V and J ends lost 2 bases and 8 bases respectively, with 18 bases between them. CDR1 and CDR2 (germline): MNHNY, SVGAGI (reference sequence). CDR3 sequence: CASSYQPSGTTEAFF. The CDR3 coding sequence is TGTGCCAGCAGTTACCAACCCTCCGGGACAACGGAAGCTTTCTTT.

V and J are TRBV19 and TRBJ2-3; 8 bases match TRBD1. J lost 3 bases, V lost 0 bases, and 8 bases had no gene match. Germline V CDR1 and CDR2: LNHDA, SQIVND (reference sequence). The CDR3 has 17 residues. Here the CDR3 reads CASSIESRGLATDTQYF. CDR3 nucleotides: TGTGCCAGTAGTATAGAAAGCAGGGGGCTTGCGACAGATACGCAGTATTTT.

The rearrangement links TRBV6-5 to TRBJ1-4; D is perhaps TRBD1 (6 bases). The CDR3 loop spans 14 amino acids. Trimming took 8 bases from V and 4 from J, leaving 14 bases between them. Germline CDR1 and CDR2: MNHEY and SVGAGI. DNA of the CDR3: TGTGCCAGCCAAAGGGGGTGGGGTAATGAAAAACTGTTTTTT. Translating it yields CASQRGWGNEKLFF.

The chain links TRBV12-5 to TRBJ2-4; D might be TRBD1 (6 bases). The CDR3 has 17 amino acids. The germline V gene has CDR1 LGHNT and CDR2 FRNRAP. V was cut by 5 bases and J by 0 bases, with 17 bases left in between. The CDR3 bases are TGTGCTAGTGGTCACTACGGACAGCTACTAGCCAAAAACATTCAGTACTTC. It yields the protein CASGHYGQLLAKNIQYF.

This rearrangement joins TRBV14 to TRBJ1-3; TRBD1 might be the D (5 bases). In germline, CDR1 is SGHDN, CDR2 FVKESK. Trimming cost V 0 bases and J 0 bases, with 21 bases left between them. The CDR3 sequence is 20 residues long. The CDR3 loop reads CASSQDWGDPPSISGNTIYF. CDR3 nucleotide sequence: TGTGCCAGCAGCCAAGATTGGGGGGACCCACCTTCGATCTCTGGAAACACCATATATTTT.

The chain employs TRBV28 and TRBJ2-7, with 10 bases that match TRBD1. CDR1 and CDR2 from the germline V gene are MDHEN and SYDVKM. This CDR3 has 14 residues. V was pared by 5 bases and J by 2 bases, with 3 bases of the junction left unmatched. The CDR3 is CASSPGQGAYEQYF. The CDR3 bases are TGTGCCAGCAGTCCCGGACAGGGGGCCTACGAGCAGTACTTC. Full variable domain (missing parts from reference TRBV28 and TRBJ2-7): DVKVTQSSRYLVKRTGEKVFLECVQDMDHENMFWYRQDPGLGLRLIYFSYDVKMKEKGDIPEGYSVSREKKERFSLILESASTNQTSMYLCASSPGQGAYEQYFGPGTRLTVT.

The gene calls are TRBV5-1 and TRBJ2-2; 14 nucleotides align to TRBD2. V shed 4 bases, J shed 1 base, and the junction held 6 bases outside the gene matches. CDR1 is SGHRS and CDR2 is YFSETQ in the germline V gene. The CDR3 extends over 18 amino acids. The CDR3 spells CASSHGLAGGLNTGELFF. CDR3 nucleotide sequence: TGCGCCAGCAGCCACGGACTAGCGGGGGGCCTGAACACCGGGGAGCTGTTTTTT. The full variable domain, completed using reference TRBV5-1 and TRBJ2-2, is KAGVTQTPRYLIKTRGQQVTLSCSPISGHRSVSWYQQTPGQGLQFLFEYFSETQRNKGNFPGRFSGRQFSNSRSEMNVSTLELGDSALYLCASSHGLAGGLNTGELFFGEGSRLTVL.

This chain links TRBV9 with TRBJ1-2; D remains ambiguous. CDR1 SGDLS and CDR2 YYNGEE come from the germline V gene. Trimming took 0 bases from V and 7 from J, leaving 10 bases between them. This CDR3 has 13 residues. The CDR3 reads CASSVGVWGGYTF. In DNA form, the CDR3 reads TGTGCCAGCAGCGTAGGTGTTTGGGGTGGCTACACCTTC.

The CDR3: CASNLNEGDTQYF. The CDR3 nucleotides read TGTGCCAGCAACCTAAACGAGGGCGATACGCAGTATTTT. This sequence joins TRBV7-8 and TRBJ2-3, with D possibly being TRBD2 (5 bases). V was pared by 7 bases and J by 6 bases, with 14 bases between. In germline, CDR1 is SGHVS, CDR2 FQNEAQ. The CDR3 is 13 amino acids.